This T cell receptor (beta chain) was sequenced for a study of control samples from healthy donors and cancer patients. TCRdb keeps only in-frame clones here, not all; method: immunoSEQ multiplex PCR. In the table there are 40,000 to 55,000 clones, more than 85% of which are singletons. CDR1 and CDR2 from the germline V gene are MDHEN and SYDVKM. The junction had 10 bases not matched to a gene; V was cut back by 5 bases and J by 10 bases. The CDR3 length is 16 residues. This sequence joins TRBV28 and TRBJ2-1, with 14 bases fitting TRBD2. The sample comprised PBMCs. The TCR sequence derives from a woman in her 40s with head and neck cancer. CDR3 in amino acids: CASSEAGTSGSREQFF. The CDR3 nucleotides are TGTGCCAGCAGTGAAGCCGGGACTAGCGGGAGTCGGGAGCAGTTCTTC.